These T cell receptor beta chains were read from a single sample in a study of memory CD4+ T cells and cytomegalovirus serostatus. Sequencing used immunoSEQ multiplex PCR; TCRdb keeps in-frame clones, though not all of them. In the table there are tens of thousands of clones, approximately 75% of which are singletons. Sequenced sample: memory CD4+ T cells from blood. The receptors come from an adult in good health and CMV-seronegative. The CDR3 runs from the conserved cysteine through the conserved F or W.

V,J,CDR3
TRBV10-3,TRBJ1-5,CASTGGVGNNQPQHF
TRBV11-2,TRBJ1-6,CASSQRGDRTGWTSPLHF
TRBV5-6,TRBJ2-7,CASSLVVGGAGLYF
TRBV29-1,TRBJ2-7,CSVDQVQGHEQYF
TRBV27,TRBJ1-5,CASSLSIRVGQPQHF
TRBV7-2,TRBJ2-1,CASSPGGGERKQFF
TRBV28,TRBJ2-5,CASTHRETQYF
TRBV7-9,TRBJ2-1,CASSSGLAGSFYNEQFF
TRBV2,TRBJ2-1,CASSEDPLAGVDEQFF
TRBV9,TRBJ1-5,CASSADGNSNQPQHF
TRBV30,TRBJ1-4,CAWSIREKLFF
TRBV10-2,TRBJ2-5,CASTTQREETQYF
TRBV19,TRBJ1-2,CASSIGPTGNRGYTF
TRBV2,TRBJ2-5,CASSGGQETQYF
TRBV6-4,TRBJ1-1,CASRFSGERNTEAFF
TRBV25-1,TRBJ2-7,CASSPPLSGRDYEQYF
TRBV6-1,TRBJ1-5,CASSARGLSNQPQHF
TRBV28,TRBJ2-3,CASSLSPPSTDTQYF
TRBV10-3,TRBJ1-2,CAISESGDYGYTF
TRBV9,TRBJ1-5,CASSEGTGGTQPQHF
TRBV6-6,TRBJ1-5,CASSYSDRVRQPQHF
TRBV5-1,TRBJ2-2,CASSFRGQANTGELFF
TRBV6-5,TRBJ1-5,CASRSPEAAQHF
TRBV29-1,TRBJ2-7,CSVGEQVKGEQYF
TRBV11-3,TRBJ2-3,CASSIRGADTQYF
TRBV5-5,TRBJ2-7,CASSLKSSSYEQYF
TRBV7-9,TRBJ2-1,CASSPPFRAAGGDEQFF
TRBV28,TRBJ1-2,CASSLPPGIYGYTF
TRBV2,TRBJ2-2,CASSEGGRDTGELFF
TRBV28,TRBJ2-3,CASLAAGTDTQYF
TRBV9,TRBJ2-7,CASSPQGGKGEQYF
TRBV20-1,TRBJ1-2,CSAYNYGYTF
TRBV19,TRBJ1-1,CASSWSKNTEAFF
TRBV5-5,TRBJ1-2,CASSMAGSLTGGYTF
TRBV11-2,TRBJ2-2,CASSLEGYTGELFF